This T cell receptor beta chain was found in a study of cytomegalovirus exposure and HLA in healthy donors. Study-wide results and limits: Earlier findings revealed that most TCR beta V segments proved productive either about 90% or about 30% of the time.

Vbeta (60) and Jbeta (13) primers were used in the PCR. Repertoires were generated with immunoSEQ multiplex PCR, while TCRdb's copy carries only in-frame clones and drops some. The sample has about 180,000 clones, around 80% seen once; the top ten hold over 1.1%. Losses at the gene ends were 5 bases for V and 8 bases for J; bases not matched to a gene: 14. Per germline, CDR1 LNHDA and CDR2 SQIVND (reference sequence). The CDR3 totals 16 residues. As concerns this clone: The antigen is undetermined.

The sequence was obtained from a man aged 18-30 years in good health and CMV-seronegative. The sequenced sample consisted of PBMCs. The chain has TRBV19 and TRBJ1-2; 10 bases match TRBD1. The CDR3 DNA reads as TGTGCCAGTAGTTCCCTAAAGGGACAGGGGACAGGAGGCTACACCTTC. Amino acid sequence: CASSSLKGQGTGGYTF.